This T cell receptor beta chain was identified in a study of cytomegalovirus exposure and HLA in healthy donors. CDR1 is SGHNT and CDR2 is YENEEA in the germline V gene. The trim removed 0 bases at V and 4 bases at J, leaving 5 bases unmatched. This CDR3 has 16 amino acids. Vbeta (60) and Jbeta (13) primers were used in the PCR. Assay used: immunoSEQ multiplex PCR; TCRdb lists only in-frame clones, some missing. There are 200,000 to 250,000 clones in the sample, with about 1% held by the top ten. This sequence originates from a woman aged 25 to 39 in good health and CMV-seropositive. The sample comprised PBMCs. The V call is TRBV11-3, the J call TRBJ2-1; 8 bases fit TRBD2. CDR3 loop: CASSLDPGGVYNEQFF. The DNA of the CDR3 is TGTGCCAGCAGCTTAGATCCCGGGGGGGTATACAATGAGCAGTTCTTC.